This T cell receptor (beta chain) was found in a study of T cell repertoires in cytomegalovirus infection. TCRdb itself ran the reads through MiXCR, one entry per CDR3 protein. The repertoire holds hundreds of thousands of distinct CDR3 sequences, with around 29% as singletons. Germline V gene data show CDR1 as MNHEY and CDR2 as SVGAGI. The CDR3 totals 12 residues. Regarding this clonotype: Its antigen is not known. The junction and the germline gene differ at one end; a read error may be behind it.

The source of this sequence is a human donor in good health (CMV status not recorded). Some clones in this sample may be carry-over from other donors' samples. J is TRBJ1-3 and V is TRBV6-5; D not certain. The material was cultured PBMCs, obtained from culture after CMV antigen stimulation. CDR3 DNA: TGTGCCAGCAGTTCGGGAAGCCTTCCCAAGTCTTTT. It is translated as CASSSGSLPKSF.